This T cell receptor beta chain derives from a study of T-cell reconstitution after alpha-beta-depleted transplantation in children. Note on this clonotype: Antigen: not known. Mismatch with germline at one junction end may stem from a read error.

Overall study findings and caveats: Certain patients had high TCRbeta diversity at day 60, and it came from recipient T cells and thymic progenitors that survived. Reports say that about two months after transplant, the alpha-beta T cells came out of several hundred graft clones that had expanded. At one year after transplant, newly produced T cells mostly accounted for T-cell counts and diversity.

Unique molecular identifiers featured in how the TCRbeta library was prepared. One entry per CDR3 protein results from TCRdb running MiXCR on the PCR reads. In the table there are around 960,000 distinct CDR3 sequences, 25% to 35% of which are singletons. The sequence was obtained from a boy in the first two years of life who had a stem cell transplant for SCID, so the T cells may come from the graft donor. The sequences come from PBMCs, mostly from graft donor cells, collected 360 days after TCRalphabeta/CD19-depleted stem cell transplant.

CDR3 sequence: CSARGDLQSSYEQYF. The DNA of the CDR3 is TGCAGTGCCAGAGGGGACCTCCAGAGCTCCTACGAGCAGTACTTC. The rearrangement joins TRBV20-1 to TRBJ2-7, with D tentatively TRBD1 or TRBD2 (5 bases each). The germline gives CDR1 DFQATT, CDR2 SNEGSKA (reference sequence). The CDR3 has 15 residues.